What follows is one T cell receptor beta chain and its context. Its antigen is not identified. The entry originates in a study of cytomegalovirus exposure and HLA in healthy donors. Overall study results and limits: In a later analysis, an Asian-associated ancestry cluster reportedly showed fewer N-insertions than the roughly 690-donor mean.

PCR used 60 Vbeta primers and 13 Jbeta primers. TCRdb keeps only in-frame clones here, not all; method: immunoSEQ multiplex PCR. This sample has 25,000 to 40,000 clones, with 65% to 75% found just once. The clonotype was recovered from a man aged 50-60 years in good health and CMV-seropositive. Sequencing input: PBMCs.

The CDR3 bases are TGTGCCAGCAGCGGCCCGGGACAGAATTCACCCCTCCACTTT. It translates to CASSGPGQNSPLHF. V is TRBV5-4 and J is TRBJ1-6; TRBD1 aligns across 7 bases. CDR1 and CDR2 (germline): SGHNT, YYREEE (reference sequence). After removal of 4 bases from V and 7 bases from J, the junction contained 5 bases not matched to a gene. The CDR3 is 14 amino acids. The complete variable domain, with remaining parts taken from reference TRBV5-4 and TRBJ1-6, reads ETGVTQSPTHLIKTRGQQVTLRCSSQSGHNTVSWYQQALGQGPQFIFQYYREEENGRGNFPPRFSGLQFPNYSSELNVNALELDDSALYLCASSGPGQNSPLHFGNGTRLTVT.